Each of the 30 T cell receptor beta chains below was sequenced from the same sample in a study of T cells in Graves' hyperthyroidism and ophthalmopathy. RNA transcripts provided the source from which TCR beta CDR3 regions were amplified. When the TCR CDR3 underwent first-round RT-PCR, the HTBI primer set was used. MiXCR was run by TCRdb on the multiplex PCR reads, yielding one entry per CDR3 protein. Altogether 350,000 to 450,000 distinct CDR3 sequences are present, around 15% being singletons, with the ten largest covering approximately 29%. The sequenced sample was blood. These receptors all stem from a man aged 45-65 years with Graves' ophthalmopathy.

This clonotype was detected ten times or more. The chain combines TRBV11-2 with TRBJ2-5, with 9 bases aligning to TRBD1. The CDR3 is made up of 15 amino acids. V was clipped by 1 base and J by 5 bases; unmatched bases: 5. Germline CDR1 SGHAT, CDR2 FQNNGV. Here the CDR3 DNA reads TGTGCCAGCAGCTTAGTTACAGGGGGCGCGGAGACCCAGTACTTC. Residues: CASSLVTGGAETQYF.

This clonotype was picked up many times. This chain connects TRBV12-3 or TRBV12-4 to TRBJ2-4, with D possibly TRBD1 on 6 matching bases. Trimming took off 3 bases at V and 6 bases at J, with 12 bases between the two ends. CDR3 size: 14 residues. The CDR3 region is CASSLDRGLNIQYF. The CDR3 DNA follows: TGTGCCAGCAGTTTGGACAGAGGGTTAAACATTCAGTACTTC.

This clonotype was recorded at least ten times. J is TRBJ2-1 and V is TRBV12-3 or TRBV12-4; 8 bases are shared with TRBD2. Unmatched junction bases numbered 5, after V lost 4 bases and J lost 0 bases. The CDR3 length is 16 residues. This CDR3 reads CASSSSGSVSYNEQFF. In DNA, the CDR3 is TGTGCCAGCAGTTCGAGCGGGAGCGTCTCCTACAATGAGCAGTTCTTC.

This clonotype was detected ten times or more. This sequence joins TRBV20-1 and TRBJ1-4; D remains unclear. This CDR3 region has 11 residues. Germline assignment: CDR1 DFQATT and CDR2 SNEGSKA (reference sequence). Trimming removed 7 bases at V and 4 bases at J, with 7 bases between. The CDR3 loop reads CSGRLNEKLFF. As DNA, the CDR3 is TGCAGTGGGCGGCTTAATGAAAAACTGTTTTTT.

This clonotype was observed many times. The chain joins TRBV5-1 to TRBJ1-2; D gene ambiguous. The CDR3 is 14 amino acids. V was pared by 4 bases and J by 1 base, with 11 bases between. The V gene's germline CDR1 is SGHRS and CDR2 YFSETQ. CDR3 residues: CASSPNEVNYGYTF. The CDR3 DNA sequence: TGCGCCAGCAGCCCAAACGAAGTTAACTATGGCTACACCTTC.

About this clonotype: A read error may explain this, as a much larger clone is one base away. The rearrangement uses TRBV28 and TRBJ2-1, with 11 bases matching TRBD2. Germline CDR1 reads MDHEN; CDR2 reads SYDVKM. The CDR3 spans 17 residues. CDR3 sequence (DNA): TGTGCCAGCAGTTTAACTAGCGGGAGTCCCTCCTACAATGGGCAGTTCTTC. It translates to CASSLTSGSPSYNGQFF.

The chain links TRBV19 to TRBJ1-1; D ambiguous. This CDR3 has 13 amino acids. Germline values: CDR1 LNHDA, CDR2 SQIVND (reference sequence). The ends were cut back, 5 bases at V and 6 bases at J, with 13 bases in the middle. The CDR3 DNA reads TGTGCCAGTAGTCCCCGAGGTAGGTCTGAAGCTTTCTTT. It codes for CASSPRGRSEAFF.

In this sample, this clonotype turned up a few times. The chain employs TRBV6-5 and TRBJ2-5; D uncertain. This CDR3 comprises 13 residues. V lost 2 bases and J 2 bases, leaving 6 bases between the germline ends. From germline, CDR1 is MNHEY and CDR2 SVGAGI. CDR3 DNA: TGTGCCAGCAGTTACGGGCCTCAAGAGACCCAGTACTTC. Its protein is CASSYGPQETQYF.

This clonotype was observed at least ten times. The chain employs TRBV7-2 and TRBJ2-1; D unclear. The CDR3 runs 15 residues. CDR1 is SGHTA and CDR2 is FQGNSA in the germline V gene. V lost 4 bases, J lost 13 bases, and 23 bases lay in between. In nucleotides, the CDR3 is TGTGCCAGCAGCTCCCGCCGATCGCCGGGCTTGGAACAGTTCTTC. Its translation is CASSSRRSPGLEQFF.

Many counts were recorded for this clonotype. The CDR3 loop reads CASSRGANTEAFF. The DNA for the CDR3 is TGTGCCAGCAGTCGGGGGGCGAACACTGAAGCTTTCTTT. The chain links TRBV12-3 or TRBV12-4 to TRBJ1-1; weak D call: TRBD1 (6 bases). The length of the CDR3 is 13 residues. V was trimmed by 5 bases and J by 1 base, leaving 8 bases between them.

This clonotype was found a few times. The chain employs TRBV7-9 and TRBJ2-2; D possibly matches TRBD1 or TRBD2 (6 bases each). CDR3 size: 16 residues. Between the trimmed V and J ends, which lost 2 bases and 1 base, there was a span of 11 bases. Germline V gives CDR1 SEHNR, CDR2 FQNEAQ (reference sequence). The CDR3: CASSLTGGQNTGELFF. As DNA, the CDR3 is TGTGCCAGCAGCTTAACCGGGGGACAGAACACCGGGGAGCTGTTTTTT.

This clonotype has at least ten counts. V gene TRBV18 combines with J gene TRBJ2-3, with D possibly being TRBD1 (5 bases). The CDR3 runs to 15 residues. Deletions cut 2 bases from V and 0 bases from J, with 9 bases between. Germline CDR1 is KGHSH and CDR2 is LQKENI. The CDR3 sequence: CASSPIKGSTDTQYF. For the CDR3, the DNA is TGTGCCAGCTCACCAATTAAGGGGAGCACAGATACGCAGTATTTT.

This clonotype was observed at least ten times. This chain's CDR3 is CSVDRGDTDTQYF. Written as DNA, the CDR3 is TGCAGCGTCGACAGGGGGGACACAGATACGCAGTATTTT. The V call is TRBV29-1, the J call TRBJ2-3; 9 nucleotides align to TRBD1. Germline V gives CDR1 SQVTM, CDR2 ANQGSEA. With V trimmed by 6 bases and J by 2 bases, 3 bases remained unmatched. The CDR3 totals 13 residues.

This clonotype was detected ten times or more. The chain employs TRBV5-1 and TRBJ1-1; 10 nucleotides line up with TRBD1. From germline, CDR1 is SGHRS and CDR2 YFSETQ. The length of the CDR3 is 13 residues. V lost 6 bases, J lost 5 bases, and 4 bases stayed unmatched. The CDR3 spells CASTGQGMTEAFF. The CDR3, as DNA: TGCGCCAGCACGGGACAGGGGATGACTGAAGCTTTCTTT.

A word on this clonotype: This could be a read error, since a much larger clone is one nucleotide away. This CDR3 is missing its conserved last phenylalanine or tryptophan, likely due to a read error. The CDR3 spells CSARDGTNNEKLFL. CDR3 sequence (DNA): TGCAGTGCTAGAGACGGGACTAATAATGAAAAACTGTTTCTT. The V call is TRBV20-1, the J call TRBJ1-4, with a possible D match to TRBD1 (5 bases). Trimming cost V 0 bases and J 4 bases, with 9 bases left between them. CDR1 is DFQATT and CDR2 is SNEGSKA in the germline V gene (reference sequence). This CDR3 region has 14 residues.

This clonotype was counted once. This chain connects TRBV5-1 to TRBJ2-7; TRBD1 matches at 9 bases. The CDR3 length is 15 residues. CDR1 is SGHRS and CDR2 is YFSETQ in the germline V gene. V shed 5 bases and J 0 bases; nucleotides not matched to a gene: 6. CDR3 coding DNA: TGCGCCAGCAGTCAGGGGACAGGGAGCTCCTACGAGCAGTACTTC. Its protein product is CASSQGTGSSYEQYF.

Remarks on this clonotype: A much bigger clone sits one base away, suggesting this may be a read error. This CDR3 is CAISGTSGNRDTQYF. In nucleotides, the CDR3 is TGTGCCATCAGTGGGACTAGCGGAAACAGAGATACGCAGTATTTT. This chain joins TRBV10-3 and TRBJ2-3; 10 nucleotides agree with TRBD2. The V segment lost 4 bases and the J segment 5 bases; nucleotides outside the gene matches: 6. The germline V gene encodes CDR1 ENHRY and CDR2 SYGVKD. The CDR3 covers 15 residues.

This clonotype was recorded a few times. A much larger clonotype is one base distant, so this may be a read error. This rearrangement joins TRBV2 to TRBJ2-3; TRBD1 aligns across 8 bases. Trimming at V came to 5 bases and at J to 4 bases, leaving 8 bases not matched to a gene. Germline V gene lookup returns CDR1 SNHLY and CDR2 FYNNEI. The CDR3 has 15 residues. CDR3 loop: CASSQRQGPADTQYF. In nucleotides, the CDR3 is TGTGCCAGCAGTCAGAGACAGGGGCCGGCAGATACGCAGTATTTT.

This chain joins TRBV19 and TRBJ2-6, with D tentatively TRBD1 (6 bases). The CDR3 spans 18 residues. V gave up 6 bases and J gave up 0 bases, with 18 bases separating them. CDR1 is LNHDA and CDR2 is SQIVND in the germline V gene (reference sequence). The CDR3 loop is CASRRRQGLRSGANVLTF. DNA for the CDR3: TGTGCCAGTAGAAGGAGGCAGGGGCTCCGCTCTGGGGCCAACGTCCTGACTTTC.

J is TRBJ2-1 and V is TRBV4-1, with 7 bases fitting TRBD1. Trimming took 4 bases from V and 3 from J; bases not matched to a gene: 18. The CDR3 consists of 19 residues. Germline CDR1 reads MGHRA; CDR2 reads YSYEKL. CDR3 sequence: CASSLRNLRGAGGYNEQFF. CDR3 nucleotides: TGCGCCAGCAGCCTTCGAAATCTCCGTGGGGCAGGGGGCTACAATGAGCAGTTCTTC.

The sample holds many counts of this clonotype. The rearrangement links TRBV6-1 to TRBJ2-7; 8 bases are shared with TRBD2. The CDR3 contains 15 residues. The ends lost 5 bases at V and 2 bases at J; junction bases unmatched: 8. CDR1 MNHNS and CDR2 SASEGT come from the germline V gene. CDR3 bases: TGTGCCAGCAGTTCACTAGCGGTTCGAACCTACGAGCAGTACTTC. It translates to CASSSLAVRTYEQYF.

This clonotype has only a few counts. The chain's CDR3 is CSVEGDEQYF. The CDR3 DNA reads TGCAGCGTTGAGGGTGACGAGCAGTACTTC. The chain has TRBV29-1 and TRBJ2-7, with D unclear. The CDR3 loop spans 10 amino acids. V was cut by 3 bases and J by 5 bases, with 5 bases left in between. Per the germline V gene, CDR1 is SQVTM and CDR2 is ANQGSEA.

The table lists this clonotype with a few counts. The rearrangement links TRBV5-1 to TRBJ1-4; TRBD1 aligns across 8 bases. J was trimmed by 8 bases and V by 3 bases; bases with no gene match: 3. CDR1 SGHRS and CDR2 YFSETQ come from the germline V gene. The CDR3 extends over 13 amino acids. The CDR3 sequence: CASSYDRGEKLFF. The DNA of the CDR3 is TGCGCCAGCAGCTACGACAGGGGAGAAAAACTGTTTTTT.

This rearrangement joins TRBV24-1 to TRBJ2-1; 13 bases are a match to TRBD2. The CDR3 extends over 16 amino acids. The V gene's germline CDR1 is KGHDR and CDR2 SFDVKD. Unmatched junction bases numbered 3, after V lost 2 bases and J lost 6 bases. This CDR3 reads CATSDSLAGGGNEQFF. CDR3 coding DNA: TGTGCCACCAGTGATTCACTAGCGGGAGGGGGCAATGAGCAGTTCTTC.

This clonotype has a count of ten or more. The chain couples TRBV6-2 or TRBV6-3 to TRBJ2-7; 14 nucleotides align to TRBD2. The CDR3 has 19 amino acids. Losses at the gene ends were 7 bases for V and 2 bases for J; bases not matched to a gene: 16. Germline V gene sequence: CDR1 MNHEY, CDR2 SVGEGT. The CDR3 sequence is CASTPQTSGRALLPYEQYF. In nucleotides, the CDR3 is TGTGCCAGCACACCCCAGACTAGCGGGAGGGCCCTTTTGCCCTACGAGCAGTACTTC.

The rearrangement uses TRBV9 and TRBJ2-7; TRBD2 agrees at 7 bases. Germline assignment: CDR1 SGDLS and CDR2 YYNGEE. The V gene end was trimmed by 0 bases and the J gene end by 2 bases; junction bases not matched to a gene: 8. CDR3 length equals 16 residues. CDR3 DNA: TGTGCCAGCAGCGTAGACGGACTGGCGGGAGCCTACGAGCAGTACTTC. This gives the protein CASSVDGLAGAYEQYF.

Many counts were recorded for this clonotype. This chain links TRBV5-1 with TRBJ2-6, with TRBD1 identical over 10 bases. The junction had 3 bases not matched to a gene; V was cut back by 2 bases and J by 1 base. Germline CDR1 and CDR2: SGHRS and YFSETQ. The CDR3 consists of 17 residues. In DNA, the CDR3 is TGCGCCAGCAGCTTATGGACAGGGGGGTCTGGGGCCAACGTCCTGACTTTC. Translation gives CASSLWTGGSGANVLTF.

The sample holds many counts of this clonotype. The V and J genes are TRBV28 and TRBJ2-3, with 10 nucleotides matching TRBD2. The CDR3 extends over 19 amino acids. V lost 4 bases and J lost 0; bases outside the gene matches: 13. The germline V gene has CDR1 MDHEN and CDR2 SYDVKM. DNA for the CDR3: TGTGCCAGCAGTTCCATCCTCGGACTAGCGGAAACTAGCACAGATACGCAGTATTTT. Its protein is CASSSILGLAETSTDTQYF.

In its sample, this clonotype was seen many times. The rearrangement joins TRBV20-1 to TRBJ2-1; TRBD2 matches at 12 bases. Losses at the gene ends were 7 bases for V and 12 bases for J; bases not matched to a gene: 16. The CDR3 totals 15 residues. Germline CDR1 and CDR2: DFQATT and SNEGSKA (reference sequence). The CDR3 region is CSVPGRLAGGSSQFF. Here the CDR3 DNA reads TGCAGTGTCCCCGGTCGGCTAGCGGGAGGGTCCTCGCAGTTCTTC.

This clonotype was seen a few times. Here the CDR3 DNA reads TGTGCCAGCAGGGGATCCCGGGACAGCTCCTACGAGCAGTACTTC. It specifies CASRGSRDSSYEQYF. The V call is TRBV7-2, the J call TRBJ2-7, with TRBD1 matching over 7 bases. Germline CDR1 reads SGHTA; CDR2 reads FQGNSA. The CDR3 runs 15 residues. The trim removed 6 bases at V and 0 bases at J, leaving 8 bases unmatched.